A selection of T cell receptor beta chains follows, all from one sample in a study of cytomegalovirus exposure and HLA in healthy donors. Assay used: immunoSEQ multiplex PCR; TCRdb lists only in-frame clones, some missing. Seen here are around 140,000 clones, 8.5% to 10% observed once, and the top ten hold under 2%. The sample consisted of PBMCs. The receptor source for this set is a middle-aged man in good health and CMV-seronegative. The CDR3 runs from the conserved cysteine through the conserved F or W. D genes are given only for firm matches. Clone size is given for some rows only: seen once, a few or many times, or a class if the clone is expanded.

clone_size	d_call	v_call	j_call	cdr3_aa	cdr3_nt
.	TRBD2	TRBV5-1	TRBJ2-7	CASRTRGGSYEQYF	TGCGCCAGCAGGACACGGGGGGGAAGCTACGAGCAGTACTTC
.	.	TRBV5-4	TRBJ2-5	CASSLGGQGGETQYF	TGTGCCAGCAGCTTGGGGGGGCAGGGCGGGGAGACCCAGTACTTC
.	TRBD1	TRBV19	TRBJ1-5	CASTPRTGVGQPQHF	TGTGCCAGTACCCCACGGACAGGGGTGGGTCAGCCCCAGCATTTT
few	.	TRBV5-1	TRBJ2-3	CASSLYQVATPLTDTQYF	TGCGCCAGCAGCTTGTATCAGGTCGCCACCCCACTCACAGATACGCAGTATTTT
.	.	TRBV7-8	TRBJ1-1	CASSLWGKAEAFF	TGTGCCAGCAGCTTATGGGGCAAGGCTGAAGCTTTCTTT
few	.	TRBV19	TRBJ1-2	CASSYVTNRADVYGYTF	TGTGCCAGTAGTTACGTGACGAACAGGGCGGACGTTTATGGCTACACCTTC
few	TRBD1	TRBV7-2	TRBJ2-2	CASSLSIGDRGRTGELFF	TGTGCCAGCAGCTTATCAATCGGGGACAGGGGGCGGACCGGGGAGCTGTTTTTT
few	.	TRBV5-4	TRBJ1-1	CASSREGVNTEAFF	TGTGCCAGCAGCCGAGAGGGGGTTAACACTGAAGCTTTCTTT
few	TRBD2	TRBV9	TRBJ2-3	CASSTRLAGDTDTQYF	TGTGCCAGCAGCACCCGACTAGCGGGGGACACAGATACGCAGTATTTT
few	.	TRBV5-1	TRBJ1-4	CASSSNPRDNEKLFF	TGCGCCAGCAGCTCGAATCCCAGGGATAATGAAAAACTGTTTTTT
few	.	TRBV6-1	TRBJ1-1	CASSTGLTEAFF	TGTGCCAGCTCGACAGGTCTCACTGAAGCTTTCTTT
few	.	TRBV19	TRBJ1-3	CASSLGSSGNTIYF	TGTGCCAGTAGTCTTGGTAGTTCTGGAAACACCATATATTTT